The 23 T cell receptor beta chains reported below all come from one sample, sequenced in a study of a mutant IDH1 vaccine in newly diagnosed glioma. Noted time point: baseline, week 1 (first vaccination visit). Treatment meaning: pre-vaccination baseline after standard-of-care therapy. The protocol was immunoSEQ multiplex PCR, while the TCRdb copy is restricted to in-frame clones and leaves out a portion. The sample contains about 98,000 clones, about 90% of which appear only once. Material: PBMCs, obtained from a glioma patient treated with radiotherapy, temozolomide or both. The receptors were gathered from a woman in her 50s with glioma.

This clone appeared once. V gene TRBV27 combines with J gene TRBJ2-1, with D perhaps TRBD1 or TRBD2 (5 bases each). This CDR3 is 13 amino acids long. The V end was cut by 4 bases, the J end by 6 bases, with 10 bases between. The V gene's germline CDR1 is MNHEY and CDR2 SMNVEV (reference sequence). The CDR3 region is CASSYRDVNEQFF. The CDR3 DNA is TGTGCCAGCAGTTACCGGGACGTCAATGAGCAGTTCTTC.

The DNA for the CDR3 is TGTGCCAGCACCCGACAGGGAATGAGGGACACTGAAGCTTTCTTT. Amino acid sequence: CASTRQGMRDTEAFF. This rearrangement joins TRBV28 to TRBJ1-1, with TRBD1 identical over 7 bases. Germline loops: CDR1 MDHEN, CDR2 SYDVKM. The ends lost 7 bases at V and 3 bases at J; junction bases unmatched: 11. The CDR3 runs to 15 residues. The variable domain in full, with the rest retrieved from reference TRBV28 and TRBJ1-1, is DVKVTQSSRYLVKRTGEKVFLECVQDMDHENMFWYRQDPGLGLRLIYFSYDVKMKEKGDIPEGYSVSREKKERFSLILESASTNQTSMYLCASTRQGMRDTEAFFGQGTRLTVV.

The CDR3 protein is CASSLAVGQGFEKLFF. CDR3 DNA: TGTGCCAGCAGTTTAGCGGTGGGACAGGGCTTTGAAAAACTGTTTTTT. The genes are TRBV2 and TRBJ1-4; 9 nucleotides match TRBD1. With V trimmed by 5 bases and J by 7 bases, 11 bases remained unmatched. Germline lookup yields CDR1 SNHLY and CDR2 FYNNEI. The CDR3 spans 16 residues.

This chain uses TRBV2 with TRBJ2-7, with D perhaps TRBD2 (6 bases). CDR1 SNHLY and CDR2 FYNNEI come from the germline V gene. This CDR3 comprises 15 residues. Trimming shortened V by 1 base and J by 6 bases, and 16 bases separated the two germline ends. Here the CDR3 DNA reads TGTGCCAGCAGTGAAGGTTGGTGGCGGAGGGGCGAGCAGTACTTC. This codes for CASSEGWWRRGEQYF.

The gene calls are TRBV28 and TRBJ2-7; D remains ambiguous. Germline V lookup: CDR1 MDHEN, CDR2 SYDVKM. The CDR3 consists of 13 residues. V lost 5 bases to trimming and J lost 2 bases, with 10 bases between them. The CDR3 protein is CASSVAEPYEQYF. DNA for the CDR3: TGTGCCAGCAGTGTTGCGGAACCCTACGAGCAGTACTTC. The whole variable domain, remainder taken from reference TRBV28 and TRBJ2-7, is DVKVTQSSRYLVKRTGEKVFLECVQDMDHENMFWYRQDPGLGLRLIYFSYDVKMKEKGDIPEGYSVSREKKERFSLILESASTNQTSMYLCASSVAEPYEQYFGPGTRLTVT.

In its sample, this clone was seen once. This chain uses TRBV28 with TRBJ1-1; no reliable D call. This CDR3 spans 13 amino acids. V shed 6 bases and J shed 1 base, with 9 bases lying between them. CDR1 is MDHEN, CDR2 SYDVKM, per germline. The CDR3 region is CASSLEWNTEAFF. The CDR3 nucleotides read TGTGCCAGCAGCCTAGAGTGGAACACTGAAGCTTTCTTT.

The chain's CDR3 is CASSQIGNQRRSNYGYTF. In nucleotides, the CDR3 is TGTGCCAGCAGCCAAATCGGGAACCAAAGAAGATCTAACTATGGCTACACCTTC. This rearrangement joins TRBV14 to TRBJ1-2; no clear D. The germline V gene has CDR1 SGHDN and CDR2 FVKESK. Trimming stripped 2 bases from V and 0 bases from J, with 19 bases between. CDR3 size: 18 residues.

V is TRBV27 and J is TRBJ2-1; D may be TRBD2 (6 bases). Trimming took off 5 bases at V and 7 bases at J, with 12 bases between the two ends. There are 13 residues in the CDR3. Germline V lookup: CDR1 MNHEY, CDR2 SMNVEV (reference sequence). This CDR3 is CASSTSGYNEQFF. The CDR3 DNA is TGTGCCAGCAGTACCAGCGGGTATAATGAGCAGTTCTTC.

The chain carries TRBV29-1 and TRBJ2-1, with 7 bases matching TRBD1. J gave up 3 bases and V 0 bases, and 8 bases lay outside the gene matches. From germline, CDR1 is SQVTM and CDR2 ANQGSEA. CDR3 length: 16 amino acids. DNA for the CDR3: TGCAGCGTTGAAGATCCCACAGGGGACAACTACAATGAGCAGTTCTTC. As protein: CSVEDPTGDNYNEQFF.

The chain carries TRBV10-3 and TRBJ2-1; TRBD2 agrees at 12 bases. This CDR3 comprises 13 residues. Trimming cost V 10 bases and J 6 bases; bases outside gene matches: 4. The germline CDR1 and CDR2 sequences are ENHRY and SYGVKD. This CDR3 reads CATLAGGPNEQFF. As DNA, the CDR3 is TGTGCCACTCTAGCGGGAGGGCCCAATGAGCAGTTCTTC.

V usage is TRBV28 and J usage is TRBJ1-3, with 10 nucleotides matching TRBD1. This CDR3 has 17 residues. The V gene's germline CDR1 is MDHEN and CDR2 SYDVKM. V was clipped by 7 bases and J by 2 bases; unmatched bases: 11. The CDR3 here is CASTFLSGTGAGNTIYF. CDR3 DNA sequence: TGTGCCAGCACCTTCCTTTCCGGGACAGGGGCTGGAAACACCATATATTTT.

The chain uses TRBV5-4 and TRBJ1-2; TRBD1 aligns across 8 bases. The germline CDR1 and CDR2 sequences are SGHNT and YYREEE (reference sequence). The junction had 3 bases not matched to a gene; V was cut back by 0 bases and J by 2 bases. The CDR3 extends over 15 amino acids. CDR3 nucleotide sequence: TGTGCCAGCAGCTTGGCCCAGGGGGCGAACTATGGCTACACCTTC. Amino acid sequence: CASSLAQGANYGYTF.

The chain recombines TRBV7-2 with TRBJ2-7; 10 nucleotides agree with TRBD1. The CDR3 is 14 amino acids. CDR1 and CDR2 from the germline V gene are SGHTA and FQGNSA. After removal of 1 base from V and 5 bases from J, the junction contained 2 bases not matched to a gene. The CDR3 DNA sequence: TGTGCCAGCAGCTTAGGGGGACAGGGGAACGAGCAGTACTTC. It translates to CASSLGGQGNEQYF.

The V call is TRBV6-6, the J call TRBJ1-2; TRBD1 is a possible D gene (6 bases). Germline CDR1 reads MNHNY; CDR2 reads SVGAGI (reference sequence). This CDR3 has 13 amino acids. Trimming removed 4 bases from V and 2 bases from J, with 8 bases in between. CDR3 amino acids: CASSSGQNYGYTF. For the CDR3, the DNA is TGTGCCAGCAGTTCAGGACAGAACTATGGCTACACCTTC.

The V call is TRBV30, the J call TRBJ2-5; the match to TRBD2 covers 10 bases. With V trimmed by 1 base and J by 2 bases, 4 bases remained unmatched. CDR3 length equals 15 residues. CDR1 and CDR2 (germline): GTSNPN, SVGIG (reference sequence). CDR3 protein: CAWSEGAGGQETQYF. The CDR3 nucleotides are TGTGCCTGGAGTGAAGGAGCGGGAGGGCAAGAGACCCAGTACTTC.

The rearrangement uses TRBV5-4 and TRBJ2-2, with D hard to call. Between the trimmed V and J ends, which lost 2 bases and 5 bases, there was a span of 4 bases. The CDR3 totals 12 residues. Germline CDR1 reads SGHNT; CDR2 reads YYREEE (reference sequence). CDR3: CASSFGTGELFF. The CDR3 coding sequence is TGTGCCAGCAGCTTCGGGACCGGGGAGCTGTTTTTT. Together with reference TRBV5-4 and TRBJ2-2, the CDR3 gives the full variable domain: ETGVTQSPTHLIKTRGQQVTLRCSSQSGHNTVSWYQQALGQGPQFIFQYYREEENGRGNFPPRFSGLQFPNYSSELNVNALELDDSALYLCASSFGTGELFFGEGSRLTVL.

CDR3 coding DNA: TGTGCCAGCAGGCGGGAGGAAGAGACCCAGTACTTC. Amino acid sequence: CASRREEETQYF. The chain employs TRBV2 and TRBJ2-5, with 8 bases matching TRBD2. Trimming removed 6 bases from V and 3 bases from J; junction bases left unmatched: 0. The CDR3 consists of 12 residues. The germline V gene encodes CDR1 SNHLY and CDR2 FYNNEI.

The count of this clone is one. The chain combines TRBV13 with TRBJ1-5; unclear D gene. CDR1 PRHDT and CDR2 FYEKMQ come from the germline V gene (reference sequence). V was clipped by 1 base and J by 6 bases, with 7 bases between them. The CDR3 length is 13 residues. The CDR3 is CASSLENGQPQHF. CDR3 nucleotide sequence: TGTGCCAGCAGCTTAGAGAATGGTCAGCCCCAGCATTTT.

The chain couples TRBV28 to TRBJ2-5; either TRBD1 or TRBD2 may fit D (6 bases each). Germline V CDR1 and CDR2: MDHEN, SYDVKM. The CDR3 consists of 14 residues. Trimming left V 5 bases short and J 9 bases short, with 19 bases between. CDR3 region: CASSLHHPEGAQYF. DNA for the CDR3: TGTGCCAGCAGTCTTCACCACCCGGAGGGGGCCCAGTACTTC.

This chain links TRBV9 with TRBJ2-1; TRBD2 agrees at 7 bases. The length of the CDR3 is 15 residues. Trimming cost V 3 bases and J 0 bases; bases outside gene matches: 3. Germline CDR1 and CDR2: SGDLS and YYNGEE. CDR3 bases: TGTGCCAGCAGCGCGGGACTACCCTCCTACAATGAGCAGTTCTTC. Its translation: CASSAGLPSYNEQFF.

The chain combines TRBV9 with TRBJ1-1; TRBD1 is a possible D gene (5 bases). The germline V gene has CDR1 SGDLS and CDR2 YYNGEE. The CDR3 has 13 amino acids. Trimming stripped 4 bases from V and 5 bases from J, with 12 bases between. CDR3 DNA sequence: TGTGCCAGCAGCCATTTGGGGGGGACTGAAGCTTTCTTT. Encoded protein: CASSHLGGTEAFF.

The chain employs TRBV6-4 and TRBJ1-1; D is undetermined. CDR1 is MRHNA, CDR2 SNTAGT, per germline. The CDR3 consists of 14 residues. Trimming cost V 3 bases and J 4 bases, with 12 bases left between them. CDR3 residues: CASSESVEATEAFF. CDR3 in DNA: TGTGCCAGCAGTGAGTCAGTAGAAGCCACTGAAGCTTTCTTT.

V is TRBV25-1 and J is TRBJ2-7; 11 nucleotides match TRBD1. J gave up 6 bases and V 7 bases, and 5 bases lay outside the gene matches. This CDR3 comprises 13 residues. Germline CDR1 and CDR2: MGHDK and SYGVNS. The CDR3 spells CASKGQGAGEQYF. CDR3 sequence (DNA): TGTGCCAGCAAAGGACAGGGGGCTGGCGAGCAGTACTTC.